Listed here are 12 T cell receptor beta chains from one sample, sequenced in a study of Tregs in tolerant kidney transplant recipients. Sequenced by immunoSEQ multiplex PCR; TCRdb stores in-frame clones only, minus some. The sample lists tens of thousands of clones; over 80% were seen once. The sequenced sample was CD4+ T cells from blood. The receptors were sampled from a human donor in good health.

This chain connects TRBV5-1 to TRBJ1-3; no firm D call. V lost 4 bases and J 2 bases, leaving 16 bases between the germline ends. This CDR3 has 16 residues. Germline V lookup: CDR1 SGHRS, CDR2 YFSETQ. CDR3 loop: CASSLEEGRTGNTIYF. In DNA form, the CDR3 reads TGCGCCAGCAGCCTCGAGGAGGGCAGAACTGGAAACACCATATATTTT.

This chain uses TRBV30 with TRBJ1-6; D gene ambiguous. The V end lost 2 bases, the J end lost 0 bases, and 14 bases lay between the germline ends. This CDR3 contains 17 residues. Germline CDR1 is GTSNPN and CDR2 is SVGIG (reference sequence). Written as DNA, the CDR3 is TGTGCCTGGAGTAAAAGGAAAGGGAACTCCTATAATTCACCCCTCCACTTT. It encodes CAWSKRKGNSYNSPLHF.

J is TRBJ2-3 and V is TRBV15; D unresolved. From germline, CDR1 is LNHNV and CDR2 YYDKDF (reference sequence). V was shortened by 0 bases and J by 0 bases, with 10 bases between the two germline ends. The CDR3 runs 16 residues. The CDR3 nucleotides are TGTGCCACCAGCAGAGATACGGAACCAAGCACAGATACGCAGTATTTT. This gives the protein CATSRDTEPSTDTQYF. Using reference TRBV15 and TRBJ2-3 for the parts outside the CDR3, the full variable domain is DAMVIQNPRYQVTQFGKPVTLSCSQTLNHNVMYWYQQKSSQAPKLLFHYYDKDFNNEADTPDNFQSRRPNTSFCFLDIRSPGLGDTAMYLCATSRDTEPSTDTQYFGPGTRLTVL.

The V gene is TRBV10-3, the J gene TRBJ1-4; 7 nucleotides agree with TRBD1. Germline assignment: CDR1 ENHRY and CDR2 SYGVKD. Trimming at V came to 10 bases and at J to 5 bases, leaving 7 bases not matched to a gene. The CDR3 extends over 13 amino acids. In DNA, the CDR3 is TGTGCCACCAAGGGACAGCCAAATGAAAAACTGTTTTTT. Amino acids: CATKGQPNEKLFF.

The chain couples TRBV25-1 to TRBJ2-1; 12 nucleotides align to TRBD2. The V gene end was trimmed by 6 bases and the J gene end by 8 bases; junction bases not matched to a gene: 5. From germline, CDR1 is MGHDK and CDR2 SYGVNS. This CDR3 comprises 14 residues. DNA of the CDR3: TGTGCCAGCAGGTCTAGCGGGGGGGCCGATGAGCAGTTCTTC. The encoded protein is CASRSSGGADEQFF.

The V gene is TRBV30, the J gene TRBJ2-3; D may be TRBD2 (5 bases). V was pared by 5 bases and J by 0 bases, with 24 bases between. The germline V gene has CDR1 GTSNPN and CDR2 SVGIG (reference sequence). The CDR3 extends over 18 amino acids. CDR3 DNA sequence: TGTGCCTGGGCCGTTTATAGTCCCCGGGGTCTGAGCACAGATACGCAGTATTTT. Encoded protein: CAWAVYSPRGLSTDTQYF.

The table lists this clone with a count of one. The J gene is TRBJ2-3, the V gene TRBV27; TRBD1 aligns across 9 bases. Looked up from germline, CDR1 is MNHEY and CDR2 is SMNVEV (reference sequence). This CDR3 is built from 15 residues. The trim removed 5 bases at V and 7 bases at J, leaving 10 bases unmatched. The CDR3 nucleotides read TGTGCCAGCAGTGCCGGGACAGGGCTTGTATATACGCAGTATTTT. Protein: CASSAGTGLVYTQYF.

The chain recombines TRBV27 with TRBJ2-3; TRBD2 matches 14 bases. Germline CDR1 reads MNHEY; CDR2 reads SMNVEV (reference sequence). CDR3 length: 18 residues. With V trimmed by 6 bases and J by 1 base, 9 bases remained unmatched. In DNA form, the CDR3 reads TGTGCCAGCAGCCCTGAGACTAGCGGGGGGGCGGGCACAGATACGCAGTATTTT. The encoded protein is CASSPETSGGAGTDTQYF.

V usage is TRBV7-9 and J usage is TRBJ1-2; 9 bases are a match to TRBD1. V shed 3 bases, J shed 7 bases, and the junction held 9 bases outside the gene matches. There are 15 residues in the CDR3. CDR1 and CDR2 (germline): SEHNR, FQNEAQ (reference sequence). The CDR3 DNA follows: TGTGCCAGCAGCTTCCTGACAGGGGGAACCTTTGGCTACACCTTC. Its protein product is CASSFLTGGTFGYTF.

This chain links TRBV11-2 with TRBJ2-5; 7 bases are shared with TRBD2. With V trimmed by 0 bases and J by 7 bases, 8 bases remained unmatched. The CDR3 length is 15 residues. Germline CDR1 and CDR2: SGHAT and FQNNGV. The CDR3 DNA reads TGTGCCAGCAGCTTAGAACCCGGGAGCGGGGCGACCCAGTACTTC. This sequence encodes CASSLEPGSGATQYF.

This rearrangement joins TRBV7-2 to TRBJ1-2; D not resolved. The length of the CDR3 is 12 residues. CDR1 SGHTA and CDR2 FQGNSA come from the germline V gene. Trimming stripped 3 bases from V and 7 bases from J, with 9 bases between. For the CDR3, the DNA is TGTGCCAGCAGCTTCCAAACTCTTGGCTACACCTTC. It encodes CASSFQTLGYTF. Using reference TRBV7-2 and TRBJ1-2 for the parts outside the CDR3, the full variable domain is GAGVSQSPSNKVTEKGKDVELRCDPISGHTALYWYRQSLGQGLEFLIYFQGNSAPDKSGLPSDRFSAERTGGSVSTLTIQRTQQEDSAVYLCASSFQTLGYTFGSGTRLTVV.

V and J are TRBV19 and TRBJ2-3; D unclear. Germline assignment: CDR1 LNHDA and CDR2 SQIVND (reference sequence). Between the trimmed V and J ends, which lost 6 bases and 6 bases, there was a span of 4 bases. The CDR3 is 10 amino acids. CDR3 region: CASRGDTQYF. CDR3 nucleotide sequence: TGTGCCAGTAGGGGTGATACGCAGTATTTT. Based on the CDR3 plus reference TRBV19 and TRBJ2-3, the full variable domain is DGGITQSPKYLFRKEGQNVTLSCEQNLNHDAMYWYRQDPGQGLRLIYYSQIVNDFQKGDIAEGYSVSREKKESFPLTVTSAQKNPTAFYLCASRGDTQYFGPGTRLTVL.